This T cell receptor beta chain was retrieved from a study of cytomegalovirus exposure and HLA in healthy donors. Sequenced by immunoSEQ multiplex PCR; TCRdb stores in-frame clones only, minus some. Of about 360,000 clones listed, 86% are singletons. Whole-study findings and limits: A list of 164 TCR beta chains associated with cytomegalovirus was given. Specific recognition of CMV antigens was confirmed in vitro for a few chains (all CMV-associated).

This clone was found a few times. As yet, its antigen is unknown. CDR3 length equals 14 residues. The germline V gene encodes CDR1 SNHLY and CDR2 FYNNEI. Trimming removed 5 bases from V and 9 bases from J; junction bases left unmatched: 6. This receptor was identified in a woman aged 18-29 years in good health and CMV-seronegative. The rearrangement joins TRBV2 to TRBJ2-1; 11 bases are shared with TRBD2. Sequenced material: PBMCs. The CDR3 protein is CASSQGGTSGEQFF. CDR3 nucleotide sequence: TGTGCCAGCAGTCAAGGGGGGACTAGCGGTGAGCAGTTCTTC.